This TCR beta chain was identified in a study of T cell clones after liver transplantation. Study-level information: Samples came from ITN030ST, which attempted immunosuppression withdrawal within 2 years of liver transplantation. Overall study findings and caveats: In 5 of 8 subjects, circulating graft-donor-reactive CD4 TCRbeta sequences fell significantly after transplant.

Sequenced by immunoSEQ multiplex PCR; TCRdb stores in-frame clones only, minus some. The sample carries 40,000 to 55,000 clones, around 84% recorded once. The germline gives CDR1 SGHNT, CDR2 YYREEE (reference sequence). This CDR3 comprises 17 residues. V lost 4 bases and J lost 1; bases outside the gene matches: 4. In the case of this clone: What it binds is not known.

This receptor was taken from a human patient who received a liver transplant. Some T cells may be supplied by the graft donor. This sequence joins TRBV5-4 and TRBJ2-1; 14 bases fit TRBD2. Sequences were derived from CD4+ T cells from blood, sampled 24 months after liver transplant. The CDR3 DNA is TGTGCCAGCAGCCTTCGACTAGCGGGAGGGTCCTACAATGAGCAGTTCTTC. Its translation: CASSLRLAGGSYNEQFF.